Listed below are T cell receptor beta chains from one sample, sequenced in a study of blood T cells in healthy people across ages. TCRdb itself ran the 5' RACE reads through MiXCR, one entry per CDR3 protein. The table shows approximately 880,000 distinct CDR3 sequences, with around 49% occurring only once. Sequenced sample: blood. The receptors originated from a man younger than 40 in good health. The CDR3 runs from the conserved cysteine through the conserved F or W. Each record gives: J gene, V gene, clone size, D gene, CDR3 protein, CDR3 DNA. The D gene is left open where the match is weak. Clone size is not always given. Where it is, it says once, few, many or a class for expanded clones.

j_gene: TRBJ2-1; v_gene: TRBV7-2; abundance: many; d_gene: NA; CDR3aa: CASSLESLFGEQFF; CDR3nt: TGTGCCAGCAGCTTAGAATCGTTATTCGGCGAGCAGTTCTTC
j_gene: TRBJ1-1; v_gene: TRBV3-1; abundance: NA; d_gene: NA; CDR3aa: CTSSPGQMAFF; CDR3nt: TGTACCAGCAGCCCAGGACAGATGGCTTTCTTT
j_gene: TRBJ1-1; v_gene: TRBV20-1; abundance: NA; d_gene: NA; CDR3aa: CSARGRMNTEAFF; CDR3nt: TGCAGTGCTAGGGGAAGGATGAACACTGAAGCTTTCTTT
j_gene: TRBJ2-5; v_gene: TRBV4-2; abundance: few; d_gene: TRBD2; CDR3aa: CASSPSAGGKQETQYF; CDR3nt: TGTGCCAGCAGCCCCTCCGCGGGGGGCAAGCAAGAGACCCAGTACTTC
j_gene: TRBJ1-1; v_gene: TRBV30; abundance: NA; d_gene: NA; CDR3aa: CAWRGGIGNEAFF; CDR3nt: TGTGCCTGGAGAGGGGGGATCGGTAATGAAGCTTTCTTT
j_gene: TRBJ2-2; v_gene: TRBV5-1; abundance: NA; d_gene: NA; CDR3aa: CASSWVQGGTGELFF; CDR3nt: TGCGCCAGCAGCTGGGTCCAAGGGGGCACCGGGGAGCTGTTTTTT
j_gene: TRBJ1-2; v_gene: TRBV5-6; abundance: NA; d_gene: NA; CDR3aa: CASSFGGTNTNYGYTF; CDR3nt: TGTGCCAGCAGCTTTGGCGGAACTAACACTAACTATGGCTACACCTTC
j_gene: TRBJ2-7; v_gene: TRBV13; abundance: NA; d_gene: TRBD1; CDR3aa: CASSLQGAFDEQYF; CDR3nt: TGTGCCAGCAGCTTACAGGGGGCGTTCGACGAGCAGTACTTC
j_gene: TRBJ2-4; v_gene: TRBV2; abundance: NA; d_gene: NA; CDR3aa: CASTSSAGGAKNIQYF; CDR3nt: TGTGCCAGCACCAGTTCTGCGGGCGGAGCCAAAAACATTCAGTACTTC
j_gene: TRBJ1-2; v_gene: TRBV2; abundance: few; d_gene: NA; CDR3aa: CASSEAIRGQVGTNYGYTF; CDR3nt: TGTGCCAGCAGTGAAGCGATAAGGGGACAAGTAGGGACTAACTATGGCTACACCTTC
j_gene: TRBJ1-2; v_gene: TRBV20-1; abundance: NA; d_gene: NA; CDR3aa: CSAREDTRYNYGYTF; CDR3nt: TGCAGTGCTAGAGAAGACACCAGATATAACTATGGCTACACCTTC
j_gene: TRBJ1-2; v_gene: TRBV30; abundance: NA; d_gene: TRBD1; CDR3aa: CAWRDRDLDGYTF; CDR3nt: TGTGCCTGGCGGGACAGAGACTTGGATGGCTACACCTTC
j_gene: TRBJ2-2; v_gene: TRBV7-2; abundance: NA; d_gene: NA; CDR3aa: CASSSHILAGGLFF; CDR3nt: TGTGCCAGCAGCTCCCACATCCTGGCCGGGGGGCTGTTTTTT
j_gene: TRBJ2-3; v_gene: TRBV7-2; abundance: many; d_gene: TRBD2; CDR3aa: CASSWSGGATDTQYF; CDR3nt: TGTGCCAGCAGTTGGAGCGGGGGGGCGACAGATACGCAGTATTTT
j_gene: TRBJ2-5; v_gene: TRBV29-1; abundance: NA; d_gene: TRBD1; CDR3aa: CSVEYAGRGETQYF; CDR3nt: TGCAGCGTTGAATATGCTGGCAGGGGGGAGACCCAGTACTTC
j_gene: TRBJ2-5; v_gene: TRBV12-3/TRBV12-4; abundance: NA; d_gene: TRBD1; CDR3aa: CASSLGQGSRQETQYF; CDR3nt: TGTGCCAGCAGTCTCGGACAGGGATCGAGGCAAGAGACCCAGTACTTC
j_gene: TRBJ2-5; v_gene: TRBV7-9; abundance: many; d_gene: NA; CDR3aa: CASSRIPGPWDEETQYF; CDR3nt: TGTGCCAGCAGCCGTATACCGGGACCCTGGGATGAGGAGACCCAGTACTTC